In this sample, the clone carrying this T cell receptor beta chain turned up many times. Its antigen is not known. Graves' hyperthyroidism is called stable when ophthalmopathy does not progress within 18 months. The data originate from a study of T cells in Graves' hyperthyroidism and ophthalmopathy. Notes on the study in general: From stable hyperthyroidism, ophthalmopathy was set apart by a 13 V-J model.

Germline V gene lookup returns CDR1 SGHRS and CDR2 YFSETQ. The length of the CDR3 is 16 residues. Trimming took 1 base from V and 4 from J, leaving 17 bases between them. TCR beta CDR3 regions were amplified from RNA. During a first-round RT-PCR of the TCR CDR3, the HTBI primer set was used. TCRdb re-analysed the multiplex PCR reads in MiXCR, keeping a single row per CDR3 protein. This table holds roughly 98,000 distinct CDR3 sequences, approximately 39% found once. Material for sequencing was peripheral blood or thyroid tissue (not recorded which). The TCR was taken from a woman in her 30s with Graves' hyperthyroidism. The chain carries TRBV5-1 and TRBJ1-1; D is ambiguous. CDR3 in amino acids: CASSLYGIHRGTEAFF. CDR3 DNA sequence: TGCGCCAGCAGCTTGTACGGGATCCATCGTGGCACTGAAGCTTTCTTT.